The rows below give T cell receptor beta chains drawn from one sample of a study of blood T cell repertoires in COVID-19. Assay: immunoSEQ multiplex PCR; the TCRdb copy retains only in-frame clones and omits some. The data show roughly 37,000 clones, around four fifths seen once. The sample consisted of peripheral blood. The source is a human donor in a cohort sampled during active COVID-19. Both conserved end residues are part of each CDR3. D genes are given only for firm matches. Only some rows state a clone size, as once, few, many or a class for expanded clones.

v_gene	d_gene	abundance	j_gene	CDR3nt	CDR3aa
TRBV5-1	TRBD2	.	TRBJ2-3	TGCGCCAGCAGCTCGGGAAACAGCGGGGGCTTAACAGATACGCAGTATTTT	CASSSGNSGGLTDTQYF
TRBV5-1	.	.	TRBJ2-3	TGCGCCAGCAGTCCGAGGCGGGAAACTAGCACAGATACGCAGTATTTT	CASSPRRETSTDTQYF
TRBV28	TRBD1	.	TRBJ2-1	TGTGCCAGCAGAACCGGGACAGGGCTCTACAATGAGCAGTTCTTC	CASRTGTGLYNEQFF
TRBV7-9	TRBD1	.	TRBJ2-4	TGTGCCAGCAGTAAGGGGGACAGGGCTTTTGACATTCAGTACTTC	CASSKGDRAFDIQYF
TRBV5-5	.	.	TRBJ1-3	TGTGCCAGCAGCTTGGGGCACACTGGAAACACCATATATTTT	CASSLGHTGNTIYF
TRBV7-2	TRBD2	.	TRBJ2-7	TGTGCCAGCAGCCGGGGGGGGTACTACGAGCAGTACTTC	CASSRGGYYEQYF
TRBV19	TRBD1	.	TRBJ2-1	TGTGCCAGTAGGGACAGGGGTGAGCGTTCGTATGAGCAGTTCTTC	CASRDRGERSYEQFF
TRBV11-2	.	once	TRBJ1-1	TGTGCCAGCACCGACCGGCGGGGAGCTTTCTTT	CASTDRRGAFF
TRBV6-5	.	.	TRBJ1-1	TGTGCCAGCAGTTACGAGTCTTTTGAGGGCAACACTGAAGCTTTCTTT	CASSYESFEGNTEAFF
TRBV4-3	.	.	TRBJ1-5	.	CASSQQYFGNINQPQHF
TRBV2	TRBD2	few	TRBJ2-7	TGTGCCAGCAGCGACGGACTAGCGGTACCCTACGAGCAGTACTTC	CASSDGLAVPYEQYF
TRBV6-6	TRBD2	.	TRBJ2-7	TGTGCCAGCAGGCAAACGGGCGGGGGGGCCTACGAGCAGTACTTC	CASRQTGGGAYEQYF
TRBV9	TRBD1	.	TRBJ2-5	TGTGCCAGCAGCGTCGAAACCGGGGCAGGGGGCGGGAAGACCCAGTACTTC	CASSVETGAGGGKTQYF
TRBV7-2	.	.	TRBJ1-2	TGTGCCAGCAGCGCTTCGCGGGGGGTCACAGGGGGCTACACCTTC	CASSASRGVTGGYTF
TRBV10-3	.	.	TRBJ1-2	TGTGCCATCAAGGGGGATGGCTACACCTTC	CAIKGDGYTF
TRBV4-3	.	once	TRBJ1-2	TGCGCCAGCAGCCTTGAGGTAGGGGTCGGCTATGGCTACACCTTC	CASSLEVGVGYGYTF
TRBV19	TRBD1	once	TRBJ1-2	TGTGCCAGTAGTCCCAGGGGGCCTAACTATGGCTACACCTTC	CASSPRGPNYGYTF
TRBV2	.	.	TRBJ1-5	TGTGCCAGCAGTGTCAGAGGCCAGCCCCAGCATTTT	CASSVRGQPQHF
TRBV7-3	.	.	TRBJ2-3	TGTGCCAGCAGCTTAAAAGGGGGTGGGGATACGCAGTATTTT	CASSLKGGGDTQYF
TRBV7-2	TRBD2	.	TRBJ2-5	TGTGCCAGCAGCTTGAAGACTAGCGGGGGGGTGACCCAGTACTTC	CASSLKTSGGVTQYF
TRBV5-4	.	.	TRBJ2-7	TGTGCCAGCAGCTACCCCGACAACTACGAGCAGTACTTC	CASSYPDNYEQYF
TRBV3-1/TRBV3-2	.	.	TRBJ2-1	TGTGCCAGCAGCCAATCTTTAGATGAGCAGTTCTTC	CASSQSLDEQFF
TRBV7-3	TRBD1	.	TRBJ1-2	TGTGCCAGCAGCTTGACAGGGGTGGATGGCTACACCTTC	CASSLTGVDGYTF
TRBV30	.	.	TRBJ1-3	TGTGCCTGGAGTCCGGTTTACGGAAACACCATATATTTT	CAWSPVYGNTIYF
TRBV5-6	TRBD1	.	TRBJ1-3	TGTGCCAGCAGCTTACGGGACAGGGGGCTTAACACCATATATTTT	CASSLRDRGLNTIYF
TRBV28	TRBD1	.	TRBJ1-4	TGTGCCACCCAGGGGGATAATGAAAAACTGTTTTTT	CATQGDNEKLFF
TRBV11-2	TRBD1	few	TRBJ2-3	TGTGCCAGCAGCTTAAGAGTGTCAGGGGGCGGCACAGATACGCAGTATTTT	CASSLRVSGGGTDTQYF
TRBV6-5	.	.	TRBJ2-2	TGTGCCAGCAGGTTAAACATGAACACCGGGGAGCTGTTTTTT	CASRLNMNTGELFF
TRBV7-8	.	.	TRBJ2-7	TGTGCCAGCAGCTTAGCCAGGGGGGCTAGCGAATCCTACGAGCAGTACTTC	CASSLARGASESYEQYF
TRBV7-8	.	.	TRBJ1-5	TGTGCCAGCAGCTTAGAAGGGGGTAGGGGCCCCCAGCCCCAGCATTTT	CASSLEGGRGPQPQHF
TRBV6-5	.	.	TRBJ1-4	TGTGCCAGCAGTTACCGGGAAAAACTGTTTTTT	CASSYREKLFF
TRBV18	TRBD2	.	TRBJ2-1	TGTGCCAGCTCACCACCCTATGGGGGGGGTGCGATAGAGCAGTTCTTC	CASSPPYGGGAIEQFF
TRBV14	.	.	TRBJ1-6	TGTGCCAGCAGCCAATTACAGGCTTCCTATAATTCACCCCTCCACTTT	CASSQLQASYNSPLHF
TRBV19	.	.	TRBJ2-7	TGTGCCAGTAGTAATAACAGGGCCCCCTACGAGCAGTACTTC	CASSNNRAPYEQYF
TRBV5-4	.	.	TRBJ1-1	TGTGCCAACCCTCCACCGGCAGGATCCATGAACACTGAAGCTTTCTTT	CANPPPAGSMNTEAFF
TRBV5-1	TRBD1	.	TRBJ1-3	TGCGCCAGCAGCACCGGACAGGGGGCAACGACCATATATTTT	CASSTGQGATTIYF
TRBV19	.	once	TRBJ2-3	TGTGCCAGTAGTACCAGTTTGGGCGGGGGCACAGATACGCAGTATTTT	CASSTSLGGGTDTQYF
TRBV5-4	.	.	TRBJ2-3	TGTGCCAGCAGCTTGCAGGGTGCAGACCATGATACGCAGTATTTT	CASSLQGADHDTQYF
TRBV7-2	TRBD2	.	TRBJ2-1	TGTGCCAGCAGCTTATTTCCGGGGAGGGATGAGCAGTTCTTC	CASSLFPGRDEQFF
TRBV6-5	.	.	TRBJ1-3	TGTGCCAGCTCAACCGAGGAAAACACCATATATTTT	CASSTEENTIYF
TRBV6-5	TRBD2	.	TRBJ2-5	TGTGCCAGCAGTACTAGCGGGGGTGAACAAGAGACCCAGTACTTC	CASSTSGGEQETQYF
TRBV30	TRBD1	few	TRBJ1-5	TGTGCCTGGAGTCCGGGACAGGGAAATGCTCAGCCCCAGCATTTT	CAWSPGQGNAQPQHF
TRBV28	.	once	TRBJ1-5	TGTGCCAGCAGTTTGATCGAGGCCCAGCATTTT	CASSLIEAQHF
TRBV19	.	.	TRBJ2-3	TGTGCCAGTAGTATTACGTTAGCGCGCCCGAGGGATACGCAGTATTTT	CASSITLARPRDTQYF
TRBV19	TRBD2	.	TRBJ2-1	TGTGCCAGTAGCCCGCGGACTAGCGGGGGGGCGGGTGAGCAGTTCTTC	CASSPRTSGGAGEQFF
TRBV6-5	TRBD1	.	TRBJ2-7	TGTGCCAGCAGACCGGGACAGGGCTCCCAGCAGTACTTC	CASRPGQGSQQYF
TRBV27	TRBD1	.	TRBJ1-2	TGTGCCAGCAGTTTAAGCCGGGACAGGGGGCGGGCTAACTATGGCTACACCTTC	CASSLSRDRGRANYGYTF
TRBV6-4	.	.	TRBJ2-3	TGTGCCAGCAGTGACTCTGTCGGGGGAGATACGCAGTATTTT	CASSDSVGGDTQYF
TRBV30	TRBD1	.	TRBJ1-1	TGTGCCTGGGGGACAGGGGGGAACACTGAAGCTTTCTTT	CAWGTGGNTEAFF
TRBV15	.	.	TRBJ1-6	TGTGCCACCAGCAGAATACAGGGTGTTGGATCACCCCTCCACTTT	CATSRIQGVGSPLHF
TRBV10-1	.	.	TRBJ1-2	TGCGCCAGCACCAAAGCTACGGGCTATGGCTACACCTTC	CASTKATGYGYTF
TRBV6-1	TRBD2	.	TRBJ2-3	TGTGCCAGCAGTGAGGGGGGGGTCGCAGATACGCAGTATTTT	CASSEGGVADTQYF
TRBV25-1	.	.	TRBJ1-2	TGTGCCAGCAGAAATTCCAAGGGGGTGGACTATGGCTACACCTTC	CASRNSKGVDYGYTF
TRBV3-1/TRBV3-2	.	.	TRBJ2-2	TGTGCCAGCAGTTTCAGGGCTATCACCGGGGAGCTGTTTTTT	CASSFRAITGELFF
TRBV6-5	.	.	TRBJ1-4	TGTGCCAGCAGTATCGCCTACGGAACTAATGAAAAACTGTTTTTT	CASSIAYGTNEKLFF
TRBV7-8	.	.	TRBJ1-6	TGTGCCAGCAGCTTTAAAGGGGTTGATTCACCCCTCCACTTT	CASSFKGVDSPLHF
TRBV10-3	TRBD1	.	TRBJ2-2	TGTGCCATCAGTGAGAGGCGACAGGGGCAGGGCGGGGAGCTGTTTTTT	CAISERRQGQGGELFF
TRBV10-3	.	.	TRBJ1-2	TGTGCCATCAGTGAGTCGAAAGGAGACTATGGCTACACCTTC	CAISESKGDYGYTF
TRBV7-2	.	once	TRBJ1-5	TGTGCCAGCAGCTTCGCGGGCGGGGGGGAGAATCAGCCCCAGCATTTT	CASSFAGGGENQPQHF
TRBV7-9	.	.	TRBJ1-1	TGTGCCAGCAGCTTGAGGGGGGGCGCTGGTGAAGCTTTCTTT	CASSLRGGAGEAFF